These 12 T cell receptor beta chains originate from one sample sequenced in a study of T cells in Graves' hyperthyroidism and ophthalmopathy. RNA transcripts served as the template for amplifying TCR beta CDR3 regions. The TCR CDR3 first-round RT-PCR relied on the HTBI primer set. TCRdb ran MiXCR on the multiplex PCR reads and lists one entry per CDR3 protein. The table lists fewer than 450,000 distinct CDR3 sequences, about 16% of them singletons, with around 20% in the top ten. The sample comprised blood. Receptors originate from a woman aged 60-70 years with Graves' ophthalmopathy.

The DNA of the CDR3 is TGTGCCAGCAGTTCCATAACAGGGCCCGGGGCCAACGTCCTGACTTTC. Translating gives CASSSITGPGANVLTF. This rearrangement joins TRBV28 to TRBJ2-6; D perhaps matches TRBD1 (6 bases). Germline CDR1 MDHEN, CDR2 SYDVKM. The CDR3 consists of 16 residues. Trimming took off 4 bases at V and 4 bases at J, with 14 bases between the two ends.

This clonotype occurred many times. The V gene is TRBV7-6, the J gene TRBJ2-3, with 8 bases lining up with TRBD2. Trimming took 1 base from V and 0 from J; bases not matched to a gene: 6. The CDR3 covers 17 residues. Germline CDR1 SGHVS, CDR2 FNYEAQ. The CDR3 loop reads CASSLGRLATSTDTQYF. The CDR3 DNA is TGTGCCAGCAGCTTAGGACGACTAGCGACTAGCACAGATACGCAGTATTTT.

This clonotype was observed at least ten times. The chain couples TRBV2 to TRBJ2-1, with TRBD2 matching 14 bases. CDR1 is SNHLY and CDR2 is FYNNEI in the germline V gene. V shed 11 bases, J shed 8 bases, and the junction held 8 bases outside the gene matches. This CDR3 region has 14 residues. CDR3 DNA sequence: TGTGCCGGGAAGACTAGCGGGAGGGCCCATGAGCAGTTCTTC. This translates into CAGKTSGRAHEQFF.

This clonotype was observed many times. The chain links TRBV12-3 or TRBV12-4 to TRBJ1-6, with 7 positions matching TRBD1. Trimming at V came to 6 bases and at J to 1 base, leaving 3 bases not matched to a gene. CDR3 length equals 15 residues. The CDR3 DNA follows: TGTGCCAGCAGCAAACAGGGGTCCTATAATTCACCCCTCCACTTT. Amino acids: CASSKQGSYNSPLHF.

Notes on this clonotype: Just one base apart from a much larger clone, this may be a read error. No conserved phenylalanine or tryptophan ends this CDR3, so it is likely a read error. This chain joins TRBV9 and TRBJ1-1; the match to TRBD1 covers 7 bases. The ends lost 1 base at V and 7 bases at J; junction bases unmatched: 4. This CDR3 is 13 amino acids long. CDR1 is SGDLS and CDR2 is YYNGEE in the germline V gene. This CDR3 reads CASSVRGRGEAFS. In DNA, the CDR3 is TGTGCCAGCAGCGTAAGGGGGCGGGGTGAAGCTTTCTCT.

This clonotype appeared many times. The V gene is TRBV28, the J gene TRBJ2-5; the D call may be TRBD1 or TRBD2 (6 bases each). V was cut by 3 bases and J by 0 bases, with 14 bases left in between. Germline CDR1 reads MDHEN; CDR2 reads SYDVKM. The CDR3 is 16 amino acids. In DNA, the CDR3 is TGTGCCAGCAGTTTGGGAGGTCAGGGGTACCAAGAGACCCAGTACTTC. Its translation is CASSLGGQGYQETQYF.

This clonotype was observed a handful of times. This chain joins TRBV11-2 and TRBJ1-3; TRBD1 matches 8 bases. Germline V gene lookup returns CDR1 SGHAT and CDR2 FQNNGV. The CDR3 is made up of 14 amino acids. Germline trimming cut 5 bases from V and 3 bases from J; bases unmatched to any gene: 3. CDR3 protein: CASSAGQGGNTIYF. CDR3 coding DNA: TGTGCCAGCAGCGCCGGACAGGGTGGAAACACCATATATTTT.

The chain is built from TRBV7-3 and TRBJ2-3, with unresolved D. There are 13 residues in the CDR3. V was cut by 6 bases and J by 4 bases, with 11 bases left in between. Germline-derived CDR1 and CDR2 are SGHTA and FQGTGA. CDR3 coding DNA: TGTGCCAGCAGTCCCCCTTGGGCAGATACGCAGTATTTT. It codes for CASSPPWADTQYF. The variable domain in full, with the rest retrieved from reference TRBV7-3 and TRBJ2-3, is GAGVSQTPSNKVTEKGKYVELRCDPISGHTALYWYRQSLGQGPEFLIYFQGTGAADDSGLPNDRFFAVRPEGSVSTLKIQRTERGDSAVYLCASSPPWADTQYFGPGTRLTVL.

This clonotype was seen repeatedly, ten times or more. The V call is TRBV28, the J call TRBJ2-3; D is ambiguous. V lost 8 bases and J 10 bases, leaving 16 bases between the germline ends. The CDR3 is 12 residues long. Per the germline V gene, CDR1 is MDHEN and CDR2 is SYDVKM. DNA for the CDR3: TGTGCCAGCCAAAACGGGCCTCTGCCGCAGTATTTT. The encoded protein is CASQNGPLPQYF.

This clonotype was seen many times. The chain combines TRBV7-2 with TRBJ2-1; 7 bases line up with TRBD2. The V segment lost 5 bases and the J segment 4 bases; nucleotides outside the gene matches: 8. The CDR3 extends over 15 amino acids. CDR1 is SGHTA and CDR2 is FQGNSA in the germline V gene. CDR3 protein: CASSVPGLSYNEQFF. DNA of the CDR3: TGTGCCAGCAGCGTACCGGGACTATCTTACAATGAGCAGTTCTTC. The full variable domain, in which reference TRBV7-2 and TRBJ2-1 provide the parts outside the CDR3, is GAGVSQSPSNKVTEKGKDVELRCDPISGHTALYWYRQSLGQGLEFLIYFQGNSAPDKSGLPSDRFSAERTGGSVSTLTIQRTQQEDSAVYLCASSVPGLSYNEQFFGPGTRLTVL.

This clonotype was seen ten or more times. J is TRBJ2-7 and V is TRBV11-2; a possible D gene is TRBD1 (6 bases). The CDR3 is made up of 15 amino acids. The germline V gene has CDR1 SGHAT and CDR2 FQNNGV. V was trimmed by 2 bases and J by 0 bases, leaving 11 bases between them. CDR3 bases: TGTGCCAGCAGCTTAAACAGGGCCTTCTCCTACGAGCAGTACTTC. Its translation: CASSLNRAFSYEQYF.

This clonotype was counted many times. The chain uses TRBV5-1 and TRBJ2-2, with D perhaps assigned TRBD1 or TRBD2 (5 bases each). Germline V gives CDR1 SGHRS, CDR2 YFSETQ. This CDR3 has 15 amino acids. V lost 3 bases to trimming and J lost 4 bases, with 13 bases between them. The CDR3 coding sequence is TGCGCCAGCAGCTCCGGGGACCGAGCCACCGGGGAGCTGTTTTTT. Translated: CASSSGDRATGELFF.